These 2 T cell receptor beta chains were sequenced from one sample in a study of cytomegalovirus exposure and HLA in healthy donors (dated by TCRdb to about 2017). The library was produced with the immunoSEQ multiplex PCR assay. The multiplex PCR relied on a mix of 60 forward primers for TCR Vbeta segments and 13 reverse primers for TCR Jbeta segments. This is the immuneACCESS table as TCRdb keeps it, with only in-frame sequences that have V and J called. A part of the clones is gone; compared with another copy, unresolved V genes explain less than half, and the rest is unexplained. This sample comprises under 120,000 clones, 79% of them detected only once. The top ten hold 3% to 4% of the sample. The sample was PBMCs. All receptors derive from a woman aged 40 to 50 in good health and CMV-seronegative.

V gene TRBV28 combines with J gene TRBJ1-5; D might be TRBD1 (5 bases). Germline V CDR1 and CDR2: MDHEN, SYDVKM. V lost 7 bases, J lost 6 bases, and 16 bases lay in between. The CDR3 extends over 14 amino acids. The CDR3 loop is CASTPTGGGQPQHF. CDR3 nucleotide sequence: TGTGCCAGCACCCCTACGGGGGGGGGTCAGCCCCAGCATTTT.

The chain carries TRBV9 and TRBJ2-7, with TRBD2 matching 13 bases. CDR3 size: 15 residues. Trimming at V came to 4 bases and at J to 7 bases, leaving 8 bases not matched to a gene. CDR1 is SGDLS and CDR2 is YYNGEE in the germline V gene. The CDR3 reads CASSPGLAGAREQYF. CDR3 nucleotides: TGTGCCAGCAGCCCCGGACTAGCGGGAGCGAGGGAGCAGTACTTC.